This TCR beta chain came from a study of CD8 T cells in ankylosing spondylitis. Points from the study as a whole: Made up of roughly 8 highly homologous variants, a TCR beta motif appeared characteristic of ankylosing spondylitis blood. A subset of motif variants has previously been described in the synovial fluid and blood of reactive arthritis. Reportedly, disease-linked clones are significantly enriched in ankylosing spondylitis patients' matched synovial fluid.

Scientists made TCR beta libraries using quantitative 5'-RACE with molecular barcodes. TCRdb recomputed calls from the 5' RACE reads with MiXCR, one row per CDR3 protein. Found here are roughly 670,000 distinct CDR3 sequences, around 19% of them singletons; the top ten hold under 20%. As regards this clonotype: What it recognizes is unknown.

The specimen was blood, either unsorted or a sorted T cell fraction (not recorded which). This TCR came from a male donor with ankylosing spondylitis.

CDR3 region: CASSPRTREPEAFF. CDR3 sequence (DNA): TGCGCCAGCAGCCCGAGAACCAGAGAACCTGAAGCTTTCTTT. V is TRBV5-1 and J is TRBJ1-1; D ambiguous. CDR1 and CDR2 (germline): SGHRS, YFSETQ. The V gene lost 4 bases and the J gene lost 6 bases, with 16 bases spanning the gap. The CDR3 covers 14 residues.